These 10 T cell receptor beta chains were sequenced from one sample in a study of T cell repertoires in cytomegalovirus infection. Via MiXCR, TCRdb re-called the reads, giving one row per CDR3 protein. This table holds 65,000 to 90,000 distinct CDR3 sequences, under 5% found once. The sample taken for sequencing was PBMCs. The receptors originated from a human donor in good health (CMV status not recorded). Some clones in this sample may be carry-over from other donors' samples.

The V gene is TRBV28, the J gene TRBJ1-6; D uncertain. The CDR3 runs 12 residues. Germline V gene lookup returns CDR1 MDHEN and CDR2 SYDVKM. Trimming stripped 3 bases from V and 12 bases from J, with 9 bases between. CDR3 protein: CASSFGPRPLHF. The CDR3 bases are TGTGCCAGCAGTTTTGGACCAAGACCCCTCCACTTT.

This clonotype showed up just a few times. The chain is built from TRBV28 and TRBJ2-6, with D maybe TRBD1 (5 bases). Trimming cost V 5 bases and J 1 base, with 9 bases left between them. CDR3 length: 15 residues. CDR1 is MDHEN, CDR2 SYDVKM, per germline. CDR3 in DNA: TGTGCCAGCAGTCCCCCAGGGTCTGGGGCCAACGTCCTGACTTTC. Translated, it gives CASSPPGSGANVLTF. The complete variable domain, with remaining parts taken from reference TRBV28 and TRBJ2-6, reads DVKVTQSSRYLVKRTGEKVFLECVQDMDHENMFWYRQDPGLGLRLIYFSYDVKMKEKGDIPEGYSVSREKKERFSLILESASTNQTSMYLCASSPPGSGANVLTFGAGSRLTVL.

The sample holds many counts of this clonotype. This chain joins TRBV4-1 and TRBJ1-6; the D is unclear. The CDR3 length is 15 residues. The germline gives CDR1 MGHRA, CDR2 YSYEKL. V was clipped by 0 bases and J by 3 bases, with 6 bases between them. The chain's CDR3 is CASSQDRLYNSPLHF. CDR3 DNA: TGCGCCAGCAGCCAAGATCGTCTCTATAATTCACCCCTCCACTTT.

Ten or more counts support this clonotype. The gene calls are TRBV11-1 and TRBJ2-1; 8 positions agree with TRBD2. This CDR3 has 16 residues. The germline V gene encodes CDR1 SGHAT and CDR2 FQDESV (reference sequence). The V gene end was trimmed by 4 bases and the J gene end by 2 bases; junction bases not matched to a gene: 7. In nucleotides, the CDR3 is TGTGCCAGCAGCTACGAACCGGGACTAGCCTACAATGAGCAGTTCTTC. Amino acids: CASSYEPGLAYNEQFF. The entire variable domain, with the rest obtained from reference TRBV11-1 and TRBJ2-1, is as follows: EAEVAQSPRYKITEKSQAVAFWCDPISGHATLYWYRQILGQGPELLVQFQDESVVDDSQLPKDRFSAERLKGVDSTLKIQPAELGDSAMYLCASSYEPGLAYNEQFFGPGTRLTVL.

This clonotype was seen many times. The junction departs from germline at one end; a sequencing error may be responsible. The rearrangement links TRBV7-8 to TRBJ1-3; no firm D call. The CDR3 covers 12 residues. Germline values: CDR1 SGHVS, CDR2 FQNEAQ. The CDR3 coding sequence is TGTGCCAGCAGCTTAGCCAATCTCGATCCTTTCTTT. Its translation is CASSLANLDPFF.

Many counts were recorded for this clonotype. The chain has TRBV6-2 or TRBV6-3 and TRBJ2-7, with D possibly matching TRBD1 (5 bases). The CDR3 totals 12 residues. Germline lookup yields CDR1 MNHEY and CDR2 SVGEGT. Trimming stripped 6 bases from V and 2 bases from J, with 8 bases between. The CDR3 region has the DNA TGTGCCAGCAGCTGGGGCACCTACGAGCAGTACTTC. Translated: CASSWGTYEQYF.

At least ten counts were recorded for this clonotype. The CDR3 DNA sequence: TGTGCCAGCACGTGGGGACCACAAGAGACCCAGTACTTC. This gives the protein CASTWGPQETQYF. The V call is TRBV7-8, the J call TRBJ2-5; D tentatively fits TRBD1 or TRBD2 (5 bases each). This CDR3 is built from 13 residues. The ends were cut back, 7 bases at V and 2 bases at J, with 11 bases in the middle. Germline V gene data show CDR1 as SGHVS and CDR2 as FQNEAQ.

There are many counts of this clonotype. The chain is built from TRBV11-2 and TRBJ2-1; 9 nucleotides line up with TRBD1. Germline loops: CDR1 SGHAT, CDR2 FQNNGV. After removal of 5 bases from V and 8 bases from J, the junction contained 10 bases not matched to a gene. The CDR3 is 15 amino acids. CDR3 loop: CASSAAGTGRDEQFF. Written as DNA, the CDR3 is TGTGCCAGCAGCGCGGCCGGGACAGGGAGGGATGAGCAGTTCTTC.

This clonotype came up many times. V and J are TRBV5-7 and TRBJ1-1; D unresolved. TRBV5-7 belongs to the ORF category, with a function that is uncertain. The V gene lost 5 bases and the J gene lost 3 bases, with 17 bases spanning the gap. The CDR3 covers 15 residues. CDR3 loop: CASRPADGFDTEAFF. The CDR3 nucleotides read TGTGCCAGCAGACCTGCGGATGGGTTCGACACTGAAGCTTTCTTT.

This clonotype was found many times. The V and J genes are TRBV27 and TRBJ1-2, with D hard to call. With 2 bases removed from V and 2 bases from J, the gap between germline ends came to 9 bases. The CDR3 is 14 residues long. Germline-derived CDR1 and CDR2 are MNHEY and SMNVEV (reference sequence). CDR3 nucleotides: TGTGCCAGCAGTTTACAAGGAGCGAACTATGGCTACACCTTC. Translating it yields CASSLQGANYGYTF.